This TCR beta chain was retrieved from a study of T cell responses to AZD1222 COVID-19 vaccine. Using immunoSEQ multiplex PCR, the repertoire was profiled, and TCRdb retains in-frame clones only, with some absent. The table lists some 150,000 clones, about 87% of them singletons. This CDR3 has 15 amino acids. Trimming took off 3 bases at V and 1 base at J, with 12 bases between the two ends. Germline loops: CDR1 SGHNT, CDR2 YYREEE (reference sequence). Pooled together were second doses at about 4 or about 12 weeks. The sequencing here drew on peripheral blood, taken 28 days after the second AZD1222 dose. This sequence originates from an adult who received the AZD1222 COVID-19 vaccine. The chain recombines TRBV5-4 with TRBJ2-3; D is unresolved. The CDR3: CASSSPGVGTDTQYF. CDR3 sequence (DNA): TGTGCCAGCAGCTCACCAGGAGTGGGCACAGATACGCAGTATTTT.